This T cell receptor (beta chain) was found in a study of blood T cells in healthy people across ages. Notes on the study in general: Researchers judged that diversity estimates from one million T cells fell short of true values.

Sample-barcoded 5' priming and a J-beta primer mix drove a second PCR of roughly 6 to 12 cycles. TCRdb ran MiXCR on the 5' RACE reads and lists one entry per CDR3 protein. The sample holds roughly 1.7 million distinct CDR3 sequences, around 35% seen once. Trimming shortened V by 4 bases and J by 1 base, and 16 bases separated the two germline ends. The CDR3 contains 16 residues. Looked up from germline, CDR1 is KGHSH and CDR2 is LQKENI. This clonotype occurred a few times. Its antigen is unknown. V and J are TRBV18 and TRBJ2-5; possible D gene TRBD1, 5 bases. This sequence originates from a woman in her twenties or thirties in good health. The sequencing input was blood. Here the CDR3 reads CASSRQVTEIQETQYF. CDR3 DNA: TGTGCCAGCTCACGCCAAGTGACAGAGATCCAAGAGACCCAGTACTTC. Using reference TRBV18 and TRBJ2-5 for the parts outside the CDR3, the full variable domain is NAGVMQNPRHLVRRRGQEARLRCSPMKGHSHVYWYRQLPEEGLKFMVYLQKENIIDESGMPKERFSAEFPKEGPSILRIQQVVRGDSAAYFCASSRQVTEIQETQYFGPGTRLLVL.